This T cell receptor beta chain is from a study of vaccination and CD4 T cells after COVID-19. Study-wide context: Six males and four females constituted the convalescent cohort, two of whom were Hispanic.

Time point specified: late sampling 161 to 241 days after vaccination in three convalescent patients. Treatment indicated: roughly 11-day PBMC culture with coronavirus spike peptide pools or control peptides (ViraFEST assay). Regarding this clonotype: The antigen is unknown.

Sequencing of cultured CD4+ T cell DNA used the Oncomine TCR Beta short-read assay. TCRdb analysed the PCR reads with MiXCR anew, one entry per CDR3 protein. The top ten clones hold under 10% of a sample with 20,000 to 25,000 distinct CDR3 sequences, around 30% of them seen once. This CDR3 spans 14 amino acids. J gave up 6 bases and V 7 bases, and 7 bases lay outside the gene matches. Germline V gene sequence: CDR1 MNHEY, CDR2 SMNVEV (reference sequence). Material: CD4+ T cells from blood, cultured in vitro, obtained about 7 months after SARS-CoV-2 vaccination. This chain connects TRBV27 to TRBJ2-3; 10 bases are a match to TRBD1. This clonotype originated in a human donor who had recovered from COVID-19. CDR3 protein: CASTSGTGDDTQYF. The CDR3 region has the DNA TGTGCCAGCACCTCGGGGACAGGGGATGATACGCAGTATTTT.